The T cell receptor (beta chain) under discussion was sequenced for a study of somatic mutations in cytotoxic T cells in rheumatoid arthritis. Turning to this clone: Other DNA sequences in this specimen translate into the identical CDR3.

Healthy control participants comprised blood donors of median age around 60 years (range about 20-70), of whom 45% to 55% were female. Libraries were prepared by immunoSEQ multiplex PCR; TCRdb keeps only in-frame clonotypes and omits some of them. Of tens of thousands of clones in the sample, 82% are singletons; the top ten hold about 5.2%. This CDR3 is 11 amino acids long. In germline, CDR1 is SGHAT, CDR2 FQNNGV. Trimming pared 2 bases from V and 6 bases from J, leaving 3 bases between. The chain joins TRBV11-2 to TRBJ2-3, with no clear D. The TCR sequence derives from a man in his fifties in good health. The sample taken for sequencing was CD8+ T cells sorted from blood. CDR3 DNA: TGTGCCAGCAGCTTATCGGATACGCAGTATTTT. Its protein product is CASSLSDTQYF. The full variable domain, in which reference TRBV11-2 and TRBJ2-3 provide the parts outside the CDR3, is EAGVAQSPRYKIIEKRQSVAFWCNPISGHATLYWYQQILGQGPKLLIQFQNNGVVDDSQLPKDRFSAERLKGVDSTLKIQPAKLEDSAVYLCASSLSDTQYFGPGTRLTVL.